The 23 T cell receptor beta chains presented below share a single source sample, sequenced in a study of Ad26.COV2.S vaccination and SARS-CoV-2 variants. Sequencing used immunoSEQ multiplex PCR; TCRdb keeps in-frame clones, though not all of them. The table shows about 410,000 clones, with about 88% occurring only once. The treatment was: 19 received Ad26.COV2.S at low or high dose, single or two shots; roughly five received placebo; per-sample allocation not given. Sampling took place 63 days after the first vaccine or placebo injection. The sample here was peripheral blood, taken in a trial of Ad26.COV2.S vaccine versus placebo. These receptor sequences come from a person between 18 and 65 years old who received the Ad26.COV2.S COVID-19 vaccine or a placebo.

This clone has just one count. This chain links TRBV28 with TRBJ2-1, with 8 bases lining up with TRBD2. From germline, CDR1 is MDHEN and CDR2 SYDVKM. V was pared by 6 bases and J by 4 bases, with 8 bases of the junction left unmatched. The CDR3 runs to 15 residues. CDR3 sequence (DNA): TGTGCCAGCAGAACCACTAGCGGACCTTACAATGAGCAGTTCTTC. This codes for CASRTTSGPYNEQFF.

The V call is TRBV5-4, the J call TRBJ2-7, with 9 bases identical to TRBD1. V dropped 4 bases and J dropped 1; count of bases not matched to a gene: 9. CDR1 is SGHNT and CDR2 is YYREEE in the germline V gene (reference sequence). This CDR3 has 16 residues. CDR3 sequence: CASSTPTGGGSYEQYF. The CDR3, as DNA: TGTGCCAGCAGCACCCCGACAGGGGGAGGATCCTACGAGCAGTACTTC.

V gene TRBV5-4 combines with J gene TRBJ2-3; TRBD2 agrees at 12 bases. This CDR3 is 16 amino acids long. Per germline, CDR1 SGHNT and CDR2 YYREEE (reference sequence). V gave up 2 bases and J gave up 4 bases; unmatched junction bases: 5. The CDR3 reads CASSFPSGRAADTQYF. The CDR3 nucleotides read TGTGCCAGCAGCTTCCCTAGCGGGAGGGCCGCAGATACGCAGTATTTT.

The V and J genes are TRBV2 and TRBJ1-1; 9 positions agree with TRBD1. CDR1 SNHLY and CDR2 FYNNEI come from the germline V gene. The CDR3 sequence is 14 residues long. Losses at the gene ends were 6 bases for V and 1 base for J; bases not matched to a gene: 3. The CDR3 sequence is CASREDRGNTEAFF. The CDR3 DNA reads as TGTGCCAGCAGGGAGGACAGGGGGAACACTGAAGCTTTCTTT.

V usage is TRBV6-6 and J usage is TRBJ2-5; D possibly corresponds to TRBD1 (6 bases). Germline V CDR1 and CDR2: MNHNY, SVGAGI (reference sequence). With 0 bases removed from V and 5 bases from J, the gap between germline ends came to 10 bases. The CDR3 totals 14 residues. The CDR3 region is CASSYSVQGETQYF. CDR3 nucleotides: TGTGCCAGCAGTTACTCTGTGCAGGGGGAGACCCAGTACTTC.

The J gene is TRBJ1-2, the V gene TRBV6-2 or TRBV6-3; maybe TRBD1 (5 bases). CDR1 and CDR2 from the germline V gene are MNHEY and SVGEGT. CDR3 length: 16 amino acids. The V end lost 2 bases, the J end lost 0 bases, and 13 bases lay between the germline ends. The CDR3 DNA follows: TGTGCCAGCAGTTACCACAGGAGCTCCCCTAACTATGGCTACACCTTC. Translation: CASSYHRSSPNYGYTF.

The rearrangement links TRBV6-5 to TRBJ2-1; possibly TRBD1 or TRBD2 for D (5 bases each). The CDR3 is 14 residues long. CDR1 and CDR2 (germline): MNHEY, SVGAGI. V lost 6 bases and J 6 bases, leaving 15 bases between the germline ends. The CDR3 bases are TGTGCCAGCAGGGCCGGGGCAGGAGGCAATGAGCAGTTCTTC. As protein: CASRAGAGGNEQFF.

This clone has just one count. The chain joins TRBV4-1 to TRBJ2-7; the D gene is possibly TRBD1 (6 bases). The CDR3 contains 19 residues. CDR1 is MGHRA and CDR2 is YSYEKL in the germline V gene. V was clipped by 0 bases and J by 2 bases, with 23 bases between them. The CDR3 DNA sequence: TGCGCCAGCAGCCAAGACCTTACCGAAGTCGGGACATGGACCTACGAGCAGTACTTC. As protein: CASSQDLTEVGTWTYEQYF.

The chain recombines TRBV6-1 with TRBJ2-3; 11 positions agree with TRBD2. The V gene end was trimmed by 3 bases and the J gene end by 2 bases; junction bases not matched to a gene: 1. CDR1 is MNHNS, CDR2 SASEGT, per germline. CDR3 length: 15 residues. The CDR3 nucleotides read TGTGCCAGCAGTGAGACTAGCGGGACCACAGATACGCAGTATTTT. It codes for CASSETSGTTDTQYF.

The rearrangement joins TRBV12-3 or TRBV12-4 to TRBJ2-7; D gene unclear. The CDR3 has 13 amino acids. Trimming pared 7 bases from V and 3 bases from J, leaving 13 bases between. CDR3 nucleotide sequence: TGTGCCAGCACCCCCGGCGACCGCTACGAGCAGTACTTC. It is translated as CASTPGDRYEQYF.

The CDR3: CAWSVGISYEQYF. In DNA form, the CDR3 reads TGTGCCTGGAGTGTAGGTATTTCCTACGAGCAGTACTTC. The chain carries TRBV30 and TRBJ2-7; D remains ambiguous. The CDR3 runs 13 residues. Germline CDR1 reads GTSNPN; CDR2 reads SVGIG (reference sequence). V was clipped by 0 bases and J by 1 base, with 7 bases between them.

The V gene is TRBV20-1, the J gene TRBJ2-5; maybe TRBD2 (6 bases). The CDR3 is 11 amino acids. Germline assignment: CDR1 DFQATT and CDR2 SNEGSKA (reference sequence). V lost 7 bases and J 9 bases, leaving 15 bases between the germline ends. For the CDR3, the DNA is TGCAGTGGGGCACTAGCCGCGGCCCAGTACTTC. It yields the protein CSGALAAAQYF.

The J gene is TRBJ2-6, the V gene TRBV6-1; D not resolved. This CDR3 is built from 13 residues. Germline V gene sequence: CDR1 MNHNS, CDR2 SASEGT. Trimming took off 7 bases at V and 4 bases at J, with 8 bases between the two ends. The CDR3 protein is CASTLSGANVLTF. CDR3 coding DNA: TGTGCCAGCACCTTGTCGGGGGCCAACGTCCTGACTTTC.

Details on this clone: The sample has other DNA sequences that encode this CDR3 too. The rearrangement joins TRBV18 to TRBJ1-1; D is unclear. The germline CDR1 and CDR2 sequences are KGHSH and LQKENI. V shed 5 bases and J shed 0 bases, with 7 bases lying between them. The CDR3 loop spans 13 amino acids. DNA for the CDR3: TGTGCCAGCTCATCTCAGATGAACACTGAAGCTTTCTTT. Translating it yields CASSSQMNTEAFF.

V gene TRBV2 combines with J gene TRBJ1-2; no definite D call. The CDR3 extends over 12 amino acids. Trimming stripped 3 bases from V and 1 base from J, with 3 bases between. Germline lookup yields CDR1 SNHLY and CDR2 FYNNEI. CDR3 amino acids: CASSDINYGYTF. The CDR3 region has the DNA TGTGCCAGCAGTGATATTAACTATGGCTACACCTTC.

The rearrangement uses TRBV2 and TRBJ1-5, with TRBD1 matching over 7 bases. CDR1 and CDR2 from the germline V gene are SNHLY and FYNNEI. The V and J ends lost 6 bases and 6 bases, in that order; junction bases with no gene match: 20. There are 18 residues in the CDR3. In DNA, the CDR3 is TGTGCCAGCAGGGGAGGCACGCTTGGGACAGTGACCGGTCAGCCCCAGCATTTT. As protein: CASRGGTLGTVTGQPQHF.

The chain has TRBV2 and TRBJ2-1; D is ambiguous. There are 12 residues in the CDR3. CDR1 and CDR2 from the germline V gene are SNHLY and FYNNEI. The ends were cut back, 6 bases at V and 9 bases at J, with 12 bases in the middle. The CDR3 DNA reads TGTGCCAGCAGACAAGGGTTGGGTGAGCAGTTCTTC. It is translated as CASRQGLGEQFF.

A few counts support this clone. The chain recombines TRBV7-6 with TRBJ1-5; D call uncertain. The CDR3 is 16 amino acids. V was cut by 1 base and J by 0 bases, with 10 bases left in between. CDR1 is SGHVS, CDR2 FNYEAQ, per germline. This chain's CDR3 is CASSLEGKNSNQPQHF. The DNA of the CDR3 is TGTGCCAGCAGCTTAGAGGGCAAGAATAGCAATCAGCCCCAGCATTTT.

Note on this clone: The sample holds other DNA sequences that translate to the same CDR3. The rearrangement uses TRBV28 and TRBJ2-5; 11 nucleotides line up with TRBD2. V trimming: 5 bases; J trimming: 1 base; junction bases outside the gene matches: 3. Per germline, CDR1 MDHEN and CDR2 SYDVKM. The CDR3 extends over 15 amino acids. CDR3 sequence (DNA): TGTGCCAGCAGTCTAGCGGGAGGCGGCCAAGAGACCCAGTACTTC. Protein: CASSLAGGGQETQYF.

This chain joins TRBV4-1 and TRBJ1-5, with 7 nucleotides matching TRBD1. The V segment lost 1 base and the J segment 7 bases; nucleotides outside the gene matches: 7. Germline assignment: CDR1 MGHRA and CDR2 YSYEKL. This CDR3 has 15 amino acids. This chain's CDR3 is CASSQGGGTEQPQHF. CDR3 coding DNA: TGCGCCAGCAGCCAAGGTGGAGGGACAGAACAGCCCCAGCATTTT.

The chain is built from TRBV6-5 and TRBJ2-2, with TRBD1 identical over 10 bases. Germline-derived CDR1 and CDR2 are MNHEY and SVGAGI. This CDR3 is built from 14 residues. V lost 6 bases, J lost 7 bases, and 5 bases stayed unmatched. As DNA, the CDR3 is TGTGCCAGCAGCAGGACAGGGGGAATCGGGGAGCTGTTTTTT. Its translation: CASSRTGGIGELFF.

The chain is built from TRBV4-1 and TRBJ2-7; 8 nucleotides agree with TRBD2. The CDR3 is 18 residues long. Germline trimming cut 1 base from V and 4 bases from J; bases unmatched to any gene: 15. Germline lookup yields CDR1 MGHRA and CDR2 YSYEKL. The CDR3 DNA sequence: TGCGCCAGCAGCCAAGGGCATGCTGGGACTAGGAGGTCGTACGAGCAGTACTTC. Translating it yields CASSQGHAGTRRSYEQYF.

J is TRBJ2-1 and V is TRBV5-1; maybe TRBD2 (5 bases). The germline gives CDR1 SGHRS, CDR2 YFSETQ. Trimming pared 3 bases from V and 2 bases from J, leaving 15 bases between. The length of the CDR3 is 16 residues. CDR3 nucleotide sequence: TGCGCCAGCAGCTGGGGATACGGGAACGCCTACAATGAGCAGTTCTTC. Translation: CASSWGYGNAYNEQFF.